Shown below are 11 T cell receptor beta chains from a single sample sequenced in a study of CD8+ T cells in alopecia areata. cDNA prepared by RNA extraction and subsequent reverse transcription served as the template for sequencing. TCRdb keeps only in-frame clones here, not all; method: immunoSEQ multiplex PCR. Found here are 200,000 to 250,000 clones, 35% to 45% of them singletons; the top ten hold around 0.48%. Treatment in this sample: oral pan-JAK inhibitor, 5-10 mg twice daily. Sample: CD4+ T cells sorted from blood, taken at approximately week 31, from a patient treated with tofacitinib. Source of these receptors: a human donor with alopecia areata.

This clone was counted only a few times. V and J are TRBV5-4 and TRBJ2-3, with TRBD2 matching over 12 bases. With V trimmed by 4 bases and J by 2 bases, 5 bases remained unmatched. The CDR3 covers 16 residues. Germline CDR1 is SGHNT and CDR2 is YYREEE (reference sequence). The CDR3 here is CASSLRLAGATDTQYF. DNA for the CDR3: TGTGCCAGCAGCCTCAGACTAGCGGGGGCCACAGATACGCAGTATTTT.

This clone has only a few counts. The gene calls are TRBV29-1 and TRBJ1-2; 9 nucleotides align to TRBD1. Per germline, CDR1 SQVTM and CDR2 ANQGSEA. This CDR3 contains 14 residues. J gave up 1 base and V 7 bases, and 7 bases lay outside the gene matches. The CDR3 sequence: CSAARTGVNYGYTF. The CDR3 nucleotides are TGCAGCGCAGCTCGGACAGGGGTTAACTATGGCTACACCTTC.

The CDR3, as DNA: TGTGCTAGCACCCAAGAACTCGGGCAAAGAGGAATGAACACTGAAGCTTTCTTT. Translated: CASTQELGQRGMNTEAFF. The chain employs TRBV12-5 and TRBJ1-1; D is unclear. Germline assignment: CDR1 LGHNT and CDR2 FRNRAP. Trimming left V 9 bases short and J 0 bases short, with 26 bases between. The CDR3 contains 18 residues. The whole variable domain, remainder taken from reference TRBV12-5 and TRBJ1-1, is DARVTQTPRHKVTEMGQEVTMRCQPILGHNTVFWYRQTMMQGLELLAYFRNRAPLDDSGMPKDRFSAEMPDATLATLKIQPSEPRDSAVYFCASTQELGQRGMNTEAFFGQGTRLTVV.

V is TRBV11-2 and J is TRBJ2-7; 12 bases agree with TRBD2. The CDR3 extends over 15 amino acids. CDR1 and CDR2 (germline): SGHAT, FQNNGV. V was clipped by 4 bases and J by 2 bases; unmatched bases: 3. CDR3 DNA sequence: TGTGCCAGCAGCTCTAGCGGGGGGGCCGCCTACGAGCAGTACTTC. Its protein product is CASSSSGGAAYEQYF.

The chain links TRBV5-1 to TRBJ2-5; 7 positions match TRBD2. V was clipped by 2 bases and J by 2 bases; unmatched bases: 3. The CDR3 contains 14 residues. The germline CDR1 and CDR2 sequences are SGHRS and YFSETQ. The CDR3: CASSLLATQETQYF. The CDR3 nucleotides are TGCGCCAGCAGCTTACTAGCGACACAAGAGACCCAGTACTTC.

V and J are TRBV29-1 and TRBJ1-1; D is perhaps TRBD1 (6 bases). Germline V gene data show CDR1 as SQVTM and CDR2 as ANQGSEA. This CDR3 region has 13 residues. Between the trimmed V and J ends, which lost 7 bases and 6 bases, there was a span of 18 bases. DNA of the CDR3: TGCAGCGCCGAAAGGGGGAGTGTGGCTGAAGCTTTCTTT. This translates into CSAERGSVAEAFF.

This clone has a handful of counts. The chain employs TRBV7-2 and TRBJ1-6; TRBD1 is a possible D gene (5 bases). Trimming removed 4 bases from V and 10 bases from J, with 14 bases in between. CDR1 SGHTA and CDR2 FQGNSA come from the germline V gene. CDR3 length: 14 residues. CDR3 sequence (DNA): TGTGCCAGCAGCTACCGTGGGGGTGTATCACCCCTCCACTTT. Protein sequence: CASSYRGGVSPLHF.

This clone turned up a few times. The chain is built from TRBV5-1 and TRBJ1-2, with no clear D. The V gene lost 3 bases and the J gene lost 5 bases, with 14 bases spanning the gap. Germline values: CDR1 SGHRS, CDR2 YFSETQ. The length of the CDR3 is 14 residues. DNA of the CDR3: TGCGCCAGCAGCTCGGAGACCAATGGTTATGGCTACACCTTC. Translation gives CASSSETNGYGYTF.

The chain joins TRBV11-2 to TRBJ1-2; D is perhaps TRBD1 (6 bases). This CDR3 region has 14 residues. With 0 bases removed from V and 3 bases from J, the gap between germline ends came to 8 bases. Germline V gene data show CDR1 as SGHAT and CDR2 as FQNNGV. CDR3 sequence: CASSLEAGDYGYTF. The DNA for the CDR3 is TGTGCCAGCAGCTTAGAAGCAGGGGACTATGGCTACACCTTC.

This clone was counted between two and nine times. CDR3 nucleotide sequence: TGTGCCTGGACGCCAGGGATTAGCAATCAGCCCCAGCATTTT. Translated: CAWTPGISNQPQHF. The chain uses TRBV30 and TRBJ1-5; the D gene is possibly TRBD1 (5 bases). The CDR3 contains 14 residues. V was shortened by 4 bases and J by 0 bases, with 10 bases between the two germline ends. Germline V lookup: CDR1 GTSNPN, CDR2 SVGIG (reference sequence). Full variable domain (remainder filled in from reference TRBV30 and TRBJ1-5): SQTIHQWPATLVQPVGSPLSLECTVEGTSNPNLYWYRQAAGRGLQLLFYSVGIGQISSEVPQNLSASRPQDRQFILSSKKLLLSDSGFYLCAWTPGISNQPQHFGDGTRLSIL.

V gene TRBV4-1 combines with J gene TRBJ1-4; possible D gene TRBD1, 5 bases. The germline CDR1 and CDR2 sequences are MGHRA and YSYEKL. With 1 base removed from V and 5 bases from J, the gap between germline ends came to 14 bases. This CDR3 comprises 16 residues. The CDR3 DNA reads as TGCGCCAGCAGCCAAGGCCCTGGACATTCGAATGAAAAACTGTTTTTT. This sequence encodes CASSQGPGHSNEKLFF.